This entry is about one T cell receptor (beta chain). Antigen specificity is unknown. The CDR3 is made up of 16 amino acids. The J segment lost 9 bases and the V segment lost 4 bases, leaving 14 bases of the junction unmatched. Germline V lookup: CDR1 SEHNR, CDR2 FQNEAQ (reference sequence). This sample stems from a study of OX40 agonist ivuxolimab in advanced cancers. TCRdb keeps only in-frame clones here, not all; method: immunoSEQ multiplex PCR. The sample consists of about 69,000 clones, roughly 87% of them appearing once. General study results and limits: Circulating CD4+ and CD8+ T cells showed clonal expansion by week 6 at 0.1 to 3.0 mg/kg.

The sequencing used CD4+ or CD8+ T cells sorted from blood, collected in a trial of the OX40 agonist ivuxolimab. The rearrangement uses TRBV7-9 and TRBJ2-1; 8 bases align to TRBD2. The receptor was derived from an adult with an advanced solid tumor such as melanoma, head and neck, liver or kidney cancer. As DNA, the CDR3 is TGTGCCAGCAGCTCCACGCGGGCGGGAGGATATTCTGAGCAGTTCTTC. Translating gives CASSSTRAGGYSEQFF.